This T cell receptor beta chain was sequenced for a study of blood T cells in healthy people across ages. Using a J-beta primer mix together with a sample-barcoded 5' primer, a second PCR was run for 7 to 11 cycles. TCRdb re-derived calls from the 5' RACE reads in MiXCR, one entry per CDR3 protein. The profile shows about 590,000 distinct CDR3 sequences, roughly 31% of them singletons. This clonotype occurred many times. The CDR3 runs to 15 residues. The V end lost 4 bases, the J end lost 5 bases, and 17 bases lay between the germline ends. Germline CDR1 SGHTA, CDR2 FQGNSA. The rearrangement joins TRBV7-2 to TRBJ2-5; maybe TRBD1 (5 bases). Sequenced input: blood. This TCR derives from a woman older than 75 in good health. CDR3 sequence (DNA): TGTGCCAGCAGCTCTTTTCCCCTAGGGGTGGAGACCCAGTACTTC. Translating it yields CASSSFPLGVETQYF.